This paragraph reports one TCR beta chain. The germline CDR1 and CDR2 sequences are SGHTS and YDEGEE. V was pared by 1 base and J by 6 bases, with 11 bases between. This CDR3 is 14 amino acids long. The repertoire was sequenced with immunoSEQ multiplex PCR; TCRdb's copy has only in-frame clones and lacks some. This sample carries 45,000 to 60,000 clones, about 92% of them seen once, and the ten largest clones take roughly 0.8%. The data derive from a study of control samples from healthy donors and cancer patients. The chain joins TRBV5-8 to TRBJ1-5; D is perhaps TRBD1 (5 bases). The source is a man aged 25 to 40 with colorectal cancer. The sequenced material came from PBMCs. The CDR3 DNA sequence: TGTGCCAGCAGCTTGCGGGGGAGCGGTCAGCCCCAGCATTTT. It translates to CASSLRGSGQPQHF.